This T cell receptor beta chain was identified in a study of blood T cell repertoires in COVID-19. At the level of the study: Researchers got acute and convalescent COVID-19 samples from the United States, Italy and Spain.

This clone was observed a handful of times. Measured with immunoSEQ multiplex PCR; TCRdb has only the in-frame clones, and not every one. The top ten hold more than 2% of the sample, which has about 300,000 clones, approximately 83% seen once. Germline loops: CDR1 MDHEN, CDR2 SYDVKM. This CDR3 has 17 residues. Trimming left V 0 bases short and J 2 bases short, with 17 bases between. Sequencing input: PBMCs or T cells enriched from blood (not recorded which). This chain joins TRBV28 and TRBJ2-7; possibly TRBD1 for D (6 bases). The TCR comes from a man aged 25 to 45 who had recovered from COVID-19. In DNA, the CDR3 is TGTGCCAGCAGTTTATGGGGAAGGACAGCGCGCACCTACGAGCAGTACTTC. This translates into CASSLWGRTARTYEQYF.